Shown below are 6 T cell receptor beta chains from a single sample sequenced in a study of OX40 agonist ivuxolimab in advanced cancers. Data came from immunoSEQ multiplex PCR; TCRdb stores just in-frame clones and leaves some out. The sample consists of tens of thousands of clones, under 90% of them appearing once. The sequences come from CD4+ or CD8+ T cells sorted from blood, collected in a trial of the OX40 agonist ivuxolimab. The receptors were gathered from an adult with an advanced solid tumor such as melanoma, head and neck, liver or kidney cancer.

This clone was detected only a few times. The chain is built from TRBV6-4 and TRBJ2-3; TRBD1 or TRBD2 may be the D gene (6 bases each). V was trimmed by 0 bases and J by 2 bases, leaving 9 bases between them. The CDR3 runs to 15 residues. Per germline, CDR1 MRHNA and CDR2 SNTAGT. In DNA form, the CDR3 reads TGTGCCAGCAGTGACTCGAGGGGGGCCACAGATACGCAGTATTTT. Encoded protein: CASSDSRGATDTQYF.

The chain uses TRBV19 and TRBJ1-6; D may be TRBD1 (5 bases). The V gene's germline CDR1 is LNHDA and CDR2 SQIVND (reference sequence). Between the trimmed V and J ends, which lost 5 bases and 5 bases, there was a span of 7 bases. This CDR3 is 13 amino acids long. CDR3 in DNA: TGTGCCAGTAGTTCCAGGGATAATTCACCCCTCCACTTT. Residues: CASSSRDNSPLHF. Filled out from reference TRBV19 and TRBJ1-6, the complete variable domain reads DGGITQSPKYLFRKEGQNVTLSCEQNLNHDAMYWYRQDPGQGLRLIYYSQIVNDFQKGDIAEGYSVSREKKESFPLTVTSAQKNPTAFYLCASSSRDNSPLHFGNGTRLTVT.

Written as DNA, the CDR3 is TGTGCCAGCAGACGGACAGAGACAGATACGCAGTATTTT. Translation gives CASRRTETDTQYF. The J gene is TRBJ2-3, the V gene TRBV2, with D possibly matching TRBD1 (6 bases). V lost 6 bases, J lost 3 bases, and 10 bases lay in between. Germline assignment: CDR1 SNHLY and CDR2 FYNNEI. This CDR3 spans 13 amino acids.

The chain carries TRBV6-5 and TRBJ2-3, with a weak D call TRBD2 (5 bases). V shed 6 bases and J shed 4 bases, with 11 bases lying between them. The CDR3 spans 13 residues. Germline CDR1 and CDR2: MNHEY and SVGAGI. CDR3 in DNA: TGTGCCAGCAGATTAGTGGGAGCAGATACGCAGTATTTT. Protein sequence: CASRLVGADTQYF.

The V and J genes are TRBV5-1 and TRBJ1-5; 9 nucleotides align to TRBD1. This CDR3 spans 15 amino acids. Germline lookup yields CDR1 SGHRS and CDR2 YFSETQ. V shed 1 base and J 4 bases; nucleotides not matched to a gene: 3. The CDR3 region is CASSLTGQGNQPQHF. The CDR3 DNA reads TGCGCCAGCAGCTTGACGGGACAGGGTAATCAGCCCCAGCATTTT.

CDR3 amino acids: CASSKETSPYNEQFF. The DNA of the CDR3 is TGTGCCAGCAGCAAAGAGACTAGCCCATACAATGAGCAGTTCTTC. The rearrangement joins TRBV21-1 to TRBJ2-1; TRBD2, the table's D call, was not compared with the DNA. TRBV21-1 is recorded as a pseudogene. This CDR3 contains 15 residues.